This entry features one T cell receptor beta chain sequence. Clones were sequenced by immunoSEQ multiplex PCR, and TCRdb holds only the in-frame ones, with some missing. Here the sample spans 100,000 to 150,000 clones, 80% to 95% being singletons. V lost 7 bases and J 5 bases, leaving 14 bases between the germline ends. The CDR3 is 13 amino acids. Germline V gene sequence: CDR1 SGHAT, CDR2 FQNNGV. This sample is part of a study of control samples from healthy donors and cancer patients. The sequence derives from a man aged 35-49 years in good health. Sequenced sample: blood. The chain is built from TRBV11-2 and TRBJ2-5; D is uncertain. CDR3 residues: CASKEGDVETQYF. For the CDR3, the DNA is TGTGCCAGCAAGGAAGGAGACGTGGAGACCCAGTACTTC.